This T cell receptor beta chain stems from a study of PD-1 blockade in mismatch repair-deficient tumors. Study-level information: Enrolled about 2013-2017, patients had progressing, pretreated mismatch repair-deficient cancers of approximately 13 types.

Assay used: immunoSEQ multiplex PCR; TCRdb lists only in-frame clones, some missing. The sample includes approximately 37,000 clones, about 88% seen only once; the top ten take approximately 3.9%. CDR1 SGDLS and CDR2 YYNGEE come from the germline V gene. The V end was cut by 0 bases, the J end by 2 bases, with 9 bases between. This CDR3 has 15 amino acids. Mismatch repair deficiency was confirmed in all patients, by PCR or immunohistochemistry. This chain uses TRBV9 with TRBJ2-1, with D tentatively TRBD1 (5 bases). The source is an adult with mismatch repair-deficient cancer. The sample here was peripheral blood, taken approximately 80 weeks after starting pembrolizumab. In nucleotides, the CDR3 is TGTGCCAGCAGCGTAGAAGGGGCCCCCTACAATGAGCAGTTCTTC. It codes for CASSVEGAPYNEQFF.